The 7 T cell receptor beta chains below were found in one sample sequenced in a study of response to subunit inactivated influenza vaccine. TCRdb fed the RT-PCR reads into MiXCR, producing one record per CDR3 protein. This table has 710,000 or so distinct CDR3 sequences, approximately 14% appearing once. The starting material was PBMCs from blood, obtained approximately 13 days after vaccination. Receptors originate from a man aged 50 to 60 who received an inactivated influenza vaccine.

This clonotype was seen a few times. This sequence joins TRBV20-1 and TRBJ2-5, with 8 bases matching TRBD1. V gave up 0 bases and J gave up 6 bases; unmatched junction bases: 6. Germline CDR1 is DFQATT and CDR2 is SNEGSKA (reference sequence). This CDR3 spans 14 amino acids. This CDR3 is CSARDPDRAKTQYF. The CDR3 DNA reads as TGCAGTGCTAGAGACCCGGACAGGGCGAAGACCCAGTACTTC.

The gene calls are TRBV12-3 or TRBV12-4 and TRBJ2-2; TRBD1 matches at 11 bases. The CDR3 extends over 15 amino acids. After removal of 6 bases from V and 6 bases from J, the junction contained 6 bases not matched to a gene. The CDR3 is CASSPDRGLSGELFF. As DNA, the CDR3 is TGTGCCAGCAGCCCGGACAGGGGGCTATCCGGGGAGCTGTTTTTT.

The rearrangement links TRBV20-1 to TRBJ2-3; 10 positions agree with TRBD2. Germline-derived CDR1 and CDR2 are DFQATT and SNEGSKA (reference sequence). Trimming at V came to 0 bases and at J to 1 base, leaving 4 bases not matched to a gene. The CDR3 has 16 amino acids. CDR3 amino acids: CSARDTSGKGTDTQYF. CDR3 in DNA: TGCAGTGCTAGAGATACTAGCGGGAAGGGCACAGATACGCAGTATTTT.

The gene calls are TRBV12-3 or TRBV12-4 and TRBJ1-2; D call uncertain. The CDR3 has 13 amino acids. V was clipped by 5 bases and J by 2 bases, with 9 bases between them. The CDR3 DNA follows: TGTGCCAGCAGTCCCCGGACCAACTATGGCTACACCTTC. Protein: CASSPRTNYGYTF.

This clonotype was observed a few times. The chain joins TRBV30 to TRBJ1-1; D remains ambiguous. The CDR3 has 13 amino acids. The V and J ends lost 3 bases and 4 bases respectively, with 12 bases between them. CDR1 and CDR2 (germline): GTSNPN, SVGIG (reference sequence). CDR3 amino acids: CAWSSTSATEAFF. The CDR3 DNA follows: TGTGCCTGGAGCTCGACTAGCGCCACTGAAGCTTTCTTT.

The chain has TRBV7-8 and TRBJ2-1, with 9 nucleotides matching TRBD2. CDR3 length: 16 residues. Germline V lookup: CDR1 SGHVS, CDR2 FQNEAQ. The V gene end was trimmed by 7 bases and the J gene end by 4 bases; junction bases not matched to a gene: 11. The DNA for the CDR3 is TGTGCCAGCAACCCTCGATGGACTAGCGAATACAATGAGCAGTTCTTC. It codes for CASNPRWTSEYNEQFF.

This clonotype came up a few times. The chain links TRBV18 to TRBJ2-7, with D unresolved. Germline CDR1 is KGHSH and CDR2 is LQKENI. Trimming removed 0 bases from V and 5 bases from J, with 8 bases in between. The CDR3 has 13 amino acids. This CDR3 reads CASSPPIGHEQYF. The DNA of the CDR3 is TGTGCCAGCTCACCACCGATCGGACACGAGCAGTACTTC. Combining the CDR3 with reference TRBV18 and TRBJ2-7 gives the whole variable domain NAGVMQNPRHLVRRRGQEARLRCSPMKGHSHVYWYRQLPEEGLKFMVYLQKENIIDESGMPKERFSAEFPKEGPSILRIQQVVRGDSAAYFCASSPPIGHEQYFGPGTRLTVT.